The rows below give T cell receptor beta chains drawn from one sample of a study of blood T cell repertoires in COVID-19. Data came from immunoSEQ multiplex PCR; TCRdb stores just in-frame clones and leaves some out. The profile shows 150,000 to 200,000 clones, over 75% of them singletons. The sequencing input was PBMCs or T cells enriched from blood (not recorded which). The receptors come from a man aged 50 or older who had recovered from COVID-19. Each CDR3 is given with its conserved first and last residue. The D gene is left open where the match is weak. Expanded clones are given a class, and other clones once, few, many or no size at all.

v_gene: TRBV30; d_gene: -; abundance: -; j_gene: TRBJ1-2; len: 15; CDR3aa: CAWTSGRIGAGGYTF; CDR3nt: TGTGCCTGGACATCGGGGAGGATAGGGGCGGGTGGCTACACCTTC
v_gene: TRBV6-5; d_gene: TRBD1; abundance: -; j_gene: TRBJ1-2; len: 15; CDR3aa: CASRELGQGLSGYTF; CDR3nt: TGTGCCAGCAGGGAGTTGGGACAGGGTTTGTCAGGCTACACCTTC
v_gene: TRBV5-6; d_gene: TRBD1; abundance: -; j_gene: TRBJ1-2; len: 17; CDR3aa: CASSLVGQGAINYGYTF; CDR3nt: TGTGCCAGCAGCTTGGTGGGACAGGGGGCGATAAACTATGGCTACACCTTC
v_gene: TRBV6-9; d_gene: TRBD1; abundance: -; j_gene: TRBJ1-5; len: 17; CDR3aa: CASSYSATGGCNQPQHF; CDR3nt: TGTGCCAGCAGTTATTCCGCAACAGGGGGGTGCAATCAGCCCCAGCATTTT
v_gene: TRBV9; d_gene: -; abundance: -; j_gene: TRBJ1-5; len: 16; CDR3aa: CASSVGSRGLNQPQHF; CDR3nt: TGTGCCAGCAGCGTAGGTTCCAGGGGCTTGAATCAGCCCCAGCATTTT
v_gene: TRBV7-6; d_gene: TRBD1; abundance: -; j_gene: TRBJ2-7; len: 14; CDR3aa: CASSQRTGGYEQYF; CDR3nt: TGTGCCAGCAGTCAGCGGACAGGGGGGTACGAGCAGTACTTC
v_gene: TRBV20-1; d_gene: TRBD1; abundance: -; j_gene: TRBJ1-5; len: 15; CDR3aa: CSASQGAVGSQPQHF; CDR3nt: TGCAGTGCCAGTCAGGGGGCGGTCGGTTCTCAGCCCCAGCATTTT
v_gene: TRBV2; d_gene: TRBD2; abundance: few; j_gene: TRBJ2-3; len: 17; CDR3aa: CASRPGIVAGETDTQYF; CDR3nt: TGTGCCAGCAGACCCGGGATAGTAGCGGGAGAAACAGATACGCAGTATTTT
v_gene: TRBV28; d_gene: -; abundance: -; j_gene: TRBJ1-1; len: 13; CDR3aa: CASSLGAFTEAFF; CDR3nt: TGTGCCAGCAGTTTGGGGGCTTTCACTGAAGCTTTCTTT
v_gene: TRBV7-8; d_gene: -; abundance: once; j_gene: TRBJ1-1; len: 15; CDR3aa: CASSLGSGRGTEAFF; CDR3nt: TGTGCCAGCAGCTTAGGGTCCGGGCGGGGCACTGAAGCTTTCTTT
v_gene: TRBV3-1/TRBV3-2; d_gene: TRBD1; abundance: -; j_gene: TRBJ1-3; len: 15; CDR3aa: CASSPDRGPGNTIYF; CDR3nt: TGTGCCAGCAGCCCGGACAGGGGGCCTGGAAACACCATATATTTT
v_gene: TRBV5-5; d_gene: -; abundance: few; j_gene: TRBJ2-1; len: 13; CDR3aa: CASRLTGYNEQFF; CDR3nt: TGTGCCAGCAGACTAACGGGGTACAATGAGCAGTTCTTC
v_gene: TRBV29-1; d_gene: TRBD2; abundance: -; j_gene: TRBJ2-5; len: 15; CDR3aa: CSVSRAAGGGETQYF; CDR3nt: TGCAGCGTCTCCCGGGCTGCGGGGGGGGGTGAGACCCAGTACTTC
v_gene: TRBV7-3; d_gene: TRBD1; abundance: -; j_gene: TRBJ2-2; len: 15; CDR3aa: CASSATGGKAGELFF; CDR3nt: TGTGCCAGCAGCGCGACAGGGGGCAAGGCCGGGGAGCTGTTTTTT
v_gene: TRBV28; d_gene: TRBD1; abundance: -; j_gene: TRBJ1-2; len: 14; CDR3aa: CASSLDRGSYGYTF; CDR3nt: TGTGCCAGCAGTCTAGACAGGGGCAGCTATGGCTACACCTTC
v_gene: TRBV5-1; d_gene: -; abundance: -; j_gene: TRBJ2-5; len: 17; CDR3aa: CASSLAGTSHSDETQYF; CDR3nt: TGCGCCAGCAGCTTGGCAGGAACTAGCCACTCCGACGAGACCCAGTACTTC
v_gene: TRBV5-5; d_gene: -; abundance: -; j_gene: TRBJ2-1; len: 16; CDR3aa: CASSPLGPLDYNEQFF; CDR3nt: TGTGCCAGCAGCCCCCTTGGGCCGCTCGACTACAATGAGCAGTTCTTC
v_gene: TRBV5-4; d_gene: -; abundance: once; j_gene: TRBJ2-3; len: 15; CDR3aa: CASSPTPGVTDTQYF; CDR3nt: TGTGCCAGCAGCCCCACTCCGGGGGTCACAGATACGCAGTATTTT
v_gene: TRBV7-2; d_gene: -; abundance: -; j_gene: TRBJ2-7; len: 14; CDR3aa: CASRFAGAPYEQYF; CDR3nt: TGTGCCAGCAGGTTTGCGGGCGCTCCCTACGAGCAGTACTTC
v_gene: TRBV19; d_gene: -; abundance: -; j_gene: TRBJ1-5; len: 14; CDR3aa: CASSIRDSNQPQHF; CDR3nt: TGTGCCAGTAGTATCAGGGATAGCAATCAGCCCCAGCATTTT
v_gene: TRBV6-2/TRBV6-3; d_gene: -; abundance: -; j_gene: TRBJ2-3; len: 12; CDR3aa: CASSSQFYTQYF; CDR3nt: TGTGCCAGCAGTTCACAGTTCTATACGCAGTATTTT
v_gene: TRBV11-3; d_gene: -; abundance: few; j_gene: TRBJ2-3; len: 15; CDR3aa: CASSLIGGSTDTQYF; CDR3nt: TGTGCCAGCAGCTTAATCGGGGGAAGCACAGATACGCAGTATTTT
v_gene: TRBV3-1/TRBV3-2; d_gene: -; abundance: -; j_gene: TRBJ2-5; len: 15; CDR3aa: CASSRGFQGQETQYF; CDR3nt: TGTGCCAGCAGCCGAGGCTTCCAGGGACAAGAGACCCAGTACTTC
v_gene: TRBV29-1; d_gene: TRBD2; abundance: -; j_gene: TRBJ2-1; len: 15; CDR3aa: CSVSGTTRSYNEQFF; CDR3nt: TGCAGCGTTTCGGGGACTACCCGCTCCTACAATGAGCAGTTCTTC
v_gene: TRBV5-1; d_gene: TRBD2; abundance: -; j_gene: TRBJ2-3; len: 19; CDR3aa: CASSLNPYALAGGVDTQYF; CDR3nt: TGCGCCAGCAGCTTGAATCCTTACGCACTAGCGGGGGGGGTGGATACGCAGTATTTT
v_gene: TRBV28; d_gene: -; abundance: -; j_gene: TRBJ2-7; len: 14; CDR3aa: CASSFLRETYEQYF; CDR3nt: TGTGCCAGCAGTTTCCTCAGGGAAACCTACGAGCAGTACTTC
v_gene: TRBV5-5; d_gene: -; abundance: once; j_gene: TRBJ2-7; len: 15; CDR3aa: CASSYFGANAYEQYF; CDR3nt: TGTGCCAGCAGCTACTTTGGGGCCAACGCCTACGAGCAGTACTTC
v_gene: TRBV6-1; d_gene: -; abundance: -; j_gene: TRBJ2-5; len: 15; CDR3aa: CASSEPSVKKETQYF; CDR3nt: TGTGCCAGCAGTGAGCCTAGTGTCAAAAAAGAGACCCAGTACTTC
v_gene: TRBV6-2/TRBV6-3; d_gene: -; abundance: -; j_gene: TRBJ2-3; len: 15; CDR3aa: CASSYSAGATDTQYF; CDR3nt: TGTGCCAGCAGTTACTCCGCTGGGGCTACAGATACGCAGTATTTT
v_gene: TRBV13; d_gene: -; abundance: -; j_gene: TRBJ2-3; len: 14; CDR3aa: CASSLGLGTDTQYF; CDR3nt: TGTGCCAGCAGCTTGGGACTTGGCACAGATACGCAGTATTTT
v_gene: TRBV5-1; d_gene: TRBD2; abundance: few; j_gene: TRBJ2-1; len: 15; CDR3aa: CASSWASGGADEQFF; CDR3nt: TGCGCCAGCAGCTGGGCTAGCGGGGGGGCGGATGAGCAGTTCTTC
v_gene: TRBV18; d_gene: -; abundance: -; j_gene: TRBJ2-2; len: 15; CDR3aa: CASSPQGVHTGELFF; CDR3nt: TGTGCCAGCTCACCACAAGGGGTACACACCGGGGAGCTGTTTTTT
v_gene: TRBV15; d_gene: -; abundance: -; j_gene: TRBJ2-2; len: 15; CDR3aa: CATSRVTPNTGELFF; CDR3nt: TGTGCCACCAGCAGAGTTACACCGAACACCGGGGAGCTGTTTTTT
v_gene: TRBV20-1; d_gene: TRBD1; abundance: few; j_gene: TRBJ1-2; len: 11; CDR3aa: CSAGQINGYTF; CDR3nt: TGCAGTGCGGGACAGATAAATGGCTACACCTTC
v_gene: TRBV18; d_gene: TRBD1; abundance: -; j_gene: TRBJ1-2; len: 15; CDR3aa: CASSIGQGVNYGYTF; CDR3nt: TGTGCCAGCTCAATCGGACAGGGGGTTAACTATGGCTACACCTTC
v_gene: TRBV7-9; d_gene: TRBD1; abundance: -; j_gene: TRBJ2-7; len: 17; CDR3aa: CASSFFSLGQATYEQYF; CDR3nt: TGTGCCAGCAGCTTTTTTAGTTTGGGACAGGCTACCTACGAGCAGTACTTC
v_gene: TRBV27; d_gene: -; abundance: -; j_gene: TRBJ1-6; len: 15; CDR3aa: CASSYQSSGNSPLHF; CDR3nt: TGTGCCAGCAGTTATCAGAGTTCAGGAAATTCACCCCTCCACTTT
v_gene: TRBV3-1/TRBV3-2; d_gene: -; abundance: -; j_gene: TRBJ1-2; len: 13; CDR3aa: CASSQTRYYGYTF; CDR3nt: TGTGCCAGCAGCCAGACCAGGTACTATGGCTACACCTTC
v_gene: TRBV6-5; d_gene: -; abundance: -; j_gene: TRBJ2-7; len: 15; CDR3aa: CASSYLRTENYEQYF; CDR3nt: TGTGCCAGCAGTTATTTGAGGACTGAGAACTACGAGCAGTACTTC
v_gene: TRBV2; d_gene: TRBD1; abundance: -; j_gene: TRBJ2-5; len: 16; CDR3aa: CASSKVTGTGEETQYF; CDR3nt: TGTGCCAGCAGTAAGGTCACCGGGACAGGGGAGGAGACCCAGTACTTC
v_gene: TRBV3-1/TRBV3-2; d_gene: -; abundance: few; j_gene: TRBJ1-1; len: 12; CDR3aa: CASSPTGTEAFF; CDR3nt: TGTGCCAGCAGCCCTACGGGGACTGAAGCTTTCTTT
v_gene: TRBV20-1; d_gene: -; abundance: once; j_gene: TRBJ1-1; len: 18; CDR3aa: CSASRLRSGEIMNTEAFF; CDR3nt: TGCAGTGCTAGTAGGTTGAGGTCGGGGGAAATTATGAACACTGAAGCTTTCTTT
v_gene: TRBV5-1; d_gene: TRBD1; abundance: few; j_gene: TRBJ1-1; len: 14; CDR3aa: CASSFSQGVTEAFF; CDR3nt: TGCGCCAGCAGCTTTAGCCAGGGGGTGACTGAAGCTTTCTTT
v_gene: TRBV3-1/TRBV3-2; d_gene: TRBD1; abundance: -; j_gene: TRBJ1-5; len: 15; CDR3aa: CASSFGQGGNQPQHF; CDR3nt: TGTGCCAGCAGCTTCGGACAGGGCGGCAATCAGCCCCAGCATTTT